These 24 T cell receptor beta chains share one sample of origin, sequenced in a study of shared clonotypes between healthy human individuals. Profiled with immunoSEQ multiplex PCR; TCRdb holds only in-frame clones, not every one. The sample has roughly 2,300,000 clones; 85% to 95% are singletons. Sequenced input: naive CD4+ T cells from PBMCs. Subset noted: CD45RA+ positively selected. The source of these receptors is a man aged 18 to 35 in good health. Some clones in this sample may be carry-over from other donors' samples.

The CDR3 reads CASSLWADSGNTIYF. The CDR3 coding sequence is TGTGCCAGCAGCTTATGGGCAGACTCTGGAAACACCATATATTTT. The chain carries TRBV11-2 and TRBJ1-3; D call uncertain. V gave up 2 bases and J gave up 0 bases, with 8 bases separating them. Germline V lookup: CDR1 SGHAT, CDR2 FQNNGV. The CDR3 is 15 amino acids.

V usage is TRBV15 and J usage is TRBJ2-7; no firm D call. The CDR3 totals 15 residues. Trimming took off 0 bases at V and 6 bases at J, with 15 bases between the two ends. Germline V gene lookup returns CDR1 LNHNV and CDR2 YYDKDF (reference sequence). In nucleotides, the CDR3 is TGTGCCACCAGCAGAGATACCCCGCCGGTAGGCGAGCAGTACTTC. Its protein product is CATSRDTPPVGEQYF.

This clone was detected a few times. This chain uses TRBV30 with TRBJ1-5; D remains ambiguous. CDR3 length equals 11 residues. The V end lost 5 bases, the J end lost 4 bases, and 6 bases lay between the germline ends. The germline V gene has CDR1 GTSNPN and CDR2 SVGIG (reference sequence). CDR3 in amino acids: CAWGPNQPQHF. CDR3 coding DNA: TGTGCCTGGGGTCCGAATCAGCCCCAGCATTTT.

V is TRBV11-2 and J is TRBJ2-7; 10 bases map to TRBD2. V lost 5 bases, J lost 4 bases, and 5 bases stayed unmatched. The CDR3 is 14 residues long. The germline V gene has CDR1 SGHAT and CDR2 FQNNGV. The CDR3 region is CASSALAGVYEQYF. CDR3 DNA sequence: TGTGCCAGCAGCGCCCTAGCGGGAGTATACGAGCAGTACTTC.

This chain's CDR3 is CASRRGGTAPTNEKLFF. The CDR3 region has the DNA TGTGCCAGCAGGCGAGGAGGGACGGCCCCAACTAATGAAAAACTGTTTTTT. V usage is TRBV25-1 and J usage is TRBJ1-4, with D possibly matching TRBD1 (5 bases). Trimming removed 6 bases from V and 0 bases from J, with 17 bases in between. The CDR3 length is 17 residues. The V gene's germline CDR1 is MGHDK and CDR2 SYGVNS. Using reference TRBV25-1 and TRBJ1-4 for the parts outside the CDR3, the full variable domain is EADIYQTPRYLVIGTGKKITLECSQTMGHDKMYWYQQDPGMELHLIHYSYGVNSTEKGDLSSESTVSRIRTEHFPLTLESARPSHTSQYLCASRRGGTAPTNEKLFFGSGTQLSVL.

J is TRBJ2-1 and V is TRBV19; possible D gene TRBD1, 6 bases. The length of the CDR3 is 14 residues. Per germline, CDR1 LNHDA and CDR2 SQIVND (reference sequence). Trimming left V 5 bases short and J 2 bases short, with 10 bases between. The CDR3 sequence: CASSPWTAYNEQFF. In DNA form, the CDR3 reads TGTGCCAGTAGTCCATGGACAGCCTACAATGAGCAGTTCTTC.

The rearrangement uses TRBV11-1 and TRBJ1-2, with D unresolved. This CDR3 is built from 13 residues. The germline V gene encodes CDR1 SGHAT and CDR2 FQDESV (reference sequence). Between the trimmed V and J ends, which lost 3 bases and 3 bases, there was a span of 8 bases. The CDR3 sequence: CASSLRTDYGYTF. The CDR3 DNA reads as TGTGCCAGCAGCTTGCGGACCGACTATGGCTACACCTTC.

This chain connects TRBV11-3 to TRBJ2-7, with D uncertain. Germline V gene data show CDR1 as SGHNT and CDR2 as YENEEA. Trimming removed 0 bases from V and 2 bases from J, with 8 bases in between. The CDR3 is 14 amino acids. In DNA, the CDR3 is TGTGCCAGCAGCTTAGAGCGGAACACCTACGAGCAGTACTTC. Translated: CASSLERNTYEQYF.

The J gene is TRBJ1-1, the V gene TRBV6-5, with D perhaps TRBD1 (5 bases). This CDR3 is built from 16 residues. Germline V gives CDR1 MNHEY, CDR2 SVGAGI. Between the trimmed V and J ends, which lost 4 bases and 5 bases, there was a span of 20 bases. The CDR3 nucleotides are TGTGCCAGCAGTTGGCAGGGCCCAGCCGTCGGGACTGAAGCTTTCTTT. Translation: CASSWQGPAVGTEAFF.

The rearrangement links TRBV7-8 to TRBJ2-3; TRBD1 aligns across 7 bases. Germline lookup yields CDR1 SGHVS and CDR2 FQNEAQ. The length of the CDR3 is 15 residues. Trimming removed 3 bases from V and 1 base from J; junction bases left unmatched: 4. The CDR3 loop reads CASSFLGQGTDTQYF. As DNA, the CDR3 is TGTGCCAGCAGCTTCCTAGGACAGGGCACAGATACGCAGTATTTT.

The chain has TRBV15 and TRBJ1-1; D gene unclear. Germline CDR1 reads LNHNV; CDR2 reads YYDKDF (reference sequence). The CDR3 extends over 14 amino acids. V lost 6 bases, J lost 4 bases, and 15 bases lay in between. The CDR3 DNA sequence: TGTGCCACCAGTAGTACAGTCGAGGCCACTGAAGCTTTCTTT. This sequence encodes CATSSTVEATEAFF.

The chain recombines TRBV6-5 with TRBJ1-5; 9 bases agree with TRBD1. V was clipped by 4 bases and J by 1 base; unmatched bases: 2. Germline V CDR1 and CDR2: MNHEY, SVGAGI. The CDR3 is 15 residues long. CDR3 residues: CASSLDRGSNQPQHF. CDR3 in DNA: TGTGCCAGCAGTTTAGACAGGGGGAGCAATCAGCCCCAGCATTTT.

This clone was observed a single time. The J gene is TRBJ2-5, the V gene TRBV6-1; TRBD1 might be the D (6 bases). Germline CDR1 reads MNHNS; CDR2 reads SASEGT. The CDR3 loop spans 14 amino acids. With 7 bases removed from V and 5 bases from J, the gap between germline ends came to 17 bases. The CDR3 loop is CASKGVLGGETQYF. The CDR3 DNA reads as TGTGCCAGCAAGGGCGTGCTAGGGGGTGAGACCCAGTACTTC.

In its sample, this clone was seen once. V gene TRBV14 combines with J gene TRBJ2-5; TRBD2 aligns across 13 bases. The V gene's germline CDR1 is SGHDN and CDR2 FVKESK. V gave up 0 bases and J gave up 5 bases; unmatched junction bases: 9. The CDR3 consists of 18 residues. CDR3 in amino acids: CASSQDVGLAGAGETQYF. In DNA, the CDR3 is TGTGCCAGCAGCCAAGATGTCGGACTAGCGGGAGCTGGGGAGACCCAGTACTTC.

The rearrangement links TRBV10-2 to TRBJ2-7; perhaps TRBD1 as D (6 bases). The CDR3 spans 15 residues. V was clipped by 4 bases and J by 5 bases, with 18 bases between them. Germline V gives CDR1 WSHSY, CDR2 SAAADI. This chain's CDR3 is CASSAAQGVSNEQYF. The CDR3 DNA follows: TGCGCCAGCAGTGCCGCACAGGGAGTTTCCAACGAGCAGTACTTC.

This chain uses TRBV7-9 with TRBJ2-3; maybe TRBD2 (5 bases). Germline V CDR1 and CDR2: SEHNR, FQNEAQ (reference sequence). Trimming took 1 base from V and 5 from J, leaving 10 bases between them. The CDR3 totals 14 residues. The DNA of the CDR3 is TGTGCCAGCAGCTTAGTTCTAGCAGGAGATACGCAGTATTTT. This gives the protein CASSLVLAGDTQYF. The whole variable domain, filled in from reference TRBV7-9 and TRBJ2-3, reads DTGVSQNPRHKITKRGQNVTFRCDPISEHNRLYWYRQTLGQGPEFLTYFQNEAQLEKSRLLSDRFSAERPKGSFSTLEIQRTEQGDSAMYLCASSLVLAGDTQYFGPGTRLTVL.

To note about this clone: The same CDR3 arises from other DNA sequences in this sample as well. This chain uses TRBV18 with TRBJ1-1; a weak D match, TRBD1 (5 bases). Germline CDR1 reads KGHSH; CDR2 reads LQKENI. The CDR3 consists of 14 residues. Trimming removed 2 bases at V and 0 bases at J, with 7 bases between. Here the CDR3 reads CASSPGTVNTEAFF. The CDR3 DNA is TGTGCCAGCTCACCAGGGACGGTGAACACTGAAGCTTTCTTT.

With respect to this clone: This CDR3 is also generated by other DNA sequences in the sample. The V gene is TRBV20-1, the J gene TRBJ2-1; D is ambiguous. Trimming stripped 5 bases from V and 10 bases from J, with 12 bases between. Germline V gene sequence: CDR1 DFQATT, CDR2 SNEGSKA (reference sequence). CDR3 size: 11 residues. CDR3 amino acids: CSASRLNEQFF. CDR3 nucleotides: TGCAGTGCTTCACGACTCAACGAGCAGTTCTTC.

The chain recombines TRBV28 with TRBJ1-2; 7 bases map to TRBD1. With 5 bases clipped from V and 6 bases from J, the junction kept 12 bases outside the gene matches. The CDR3 loop spans 15 amino acids. Germline values: CDR1 MDHEN, CDR2 SYDVKM. CDR3 amino acids: CASSPSGTAYDGYTF. CDR3 coding DNA: TGTGCCAGCAGTCCGTCTGGGACAGCTTATGATGGCTACACCTTC.

This clone was detected once. The chain links TRBV29-1 to TRBJ2-2; no clear D. Trimming shortened V by 1 base and J by 0 bases, and 12 bases separated the two germline ends. Germline values: CDR1 SQVTM, CDR2 ANQGSEA. This CDR3 has 16 residues. For the CDR3, the DNA is TGCAGCGTTGAAGGCAGAGCAGCCTCGAACACCGGGGAGCTGTTTTTT. It specifies CSVEGRAASNTGELFF.

J is TRBJ1-2 and V is TRBV20-1, with D unclear. The CDR3 runs 10 residues. Germline V lookup: CDR1 DFQATT, CDR2 SNEGSKA (reference sequence). With 6 bases removed from V and 8 bases from J, the gap between germline ends came to 10 bases. The CDR3 region is CSAGGRGYTF. For the CDR3, the DNA is TGCAGTGCGGGAGGGAGGGGCTACACCTTC.

V and J are TRBV19 and TRBJ1-2; 8 bases agree with TRBD1. The length of the CDR3 is 15 residues. Germline CDR1 and CDR2: LNHDA and SQIVND (reference sequence). V was clipped by 4 bases and J by 8 bases; unmatched bases: 12. CDR3 in amino acids: CASSTDRQGTKGYTF. The CDR3 nucleotides are TGTGCCAGTAGTACAGACCGACAGGGGACGAAAGGCTACACCTTC.

The rearrangement joins TRBV19 to TRBJ2-7; D gene unclear. This CDR3 region has 15 residues. The V gene lost 5 bases and the J gene lost 7 bases, with 21 bases spanning the gap. Germline V gene sequence: CDR1 LNHDA, CDR2 SQIVND (reference sequence). CDR3 sequence: CASSVVPQATTEQYF. The DNA of the CDR3 is TGTGCCAGTAGTGTCGTCCCTCAAGCAACTACGGAGCAGTACTTC.

The count of this clone is one. The chain recombines TRBV18 with TRBJ1-1; 9 bases fit TRBD1. The CDR3 totals 16 residues. The ends lost 1 base at V and 1 base at J; junction bases unmatched: 4. Germline assignment: CDR1 KGHSH and CDR2 LQKENI. CDR3 nucleotides: TGTGCCAGCTCACCACTGGGACAGGGTGGGAACACTGAAGCTTTCTTT. It encodes CASSPLGQGGNTEAFF.